These 7 T cell receptor beta chains were sequenced from one sample in a study of T cell responses to AZD1222 COVID-19 vaccine. The repertoire was sequenced with immunoSEQ multiplex PCR; TCRdb's copy has only in-frame clones and lacks some. The sample consists of approximately 190,000 clones, roughly 93% of them appearing once. This specimen was peripheral blood, taken on day 0 of AZD1222 vaccination. These receptors originate from an adult in good health.

The chain couples TRBV20-1 to TRBJ2-5, with 7 positions matching TRBD1. CDR1 is DFQATT and CDR2 is SNEGSKA in the germline V gene (reference sequence). This CDR3 comprises 12 residues. J was trimmed by 5 bases and V by 3 bases; bases with no gene match: 3. The CDR3 sequence: CSASYRGETQYF. The DNA of the CDR3 is TGCAGTGCTAGTTACAGGGGTGAGACCCAGTACTTC.

The chain combines TRBV7-8 with TRBJ2-3, with 8 bases aligning to TRBD2. Germline V gene data show CDR1 as SGHVS and CDR2 as FQNEAQ. The CDR3 is 15 amino acids. After removal of 5 bases from V and 2 bases from J, the junction contained 6 bases not matched to a gene. CDR3 DNA: TGTGCCAGCAGCCGCTCGCGGGGGGCCACAGATACGCAGTATTTT. Encoded protein: CASSRSRGATDTQYF.

The V gene is TRBV27, the J gene TRBJ2-2; maybe TRBD1 (6 bases). V dropped 0 bases and J dropped 0 bases, with 32 bases sitting between them. This CDR3 is built from 24 residues. Germline V gene data show CDR1 as MNHEY and CDR2 as SMNVEV (reference sequence). The CDR3 reads CASSLSIIPRGKRDNRSNTGELFF. CDR3 sequence (DNA): TGTGCCAGCAGTTTATCGATAATCCCCCGGGGAAAGAGGGACAACCGTTCGAACACCGGGGAGCTGTTTTTT.

This sequence joins TRBV11-3 and TRBJ2-3; 8 bases map to TRBD1. Germline V gene lookup returns CDR1 SGHNT and CDR2 YENEEA. This CDR3 region has 15 residues. V dropped 5 bases and J dropped 3; count of bases not matched to a gene: 7. DNA of the CDR3: TGTGCCAGCAGCGCGCAGGGGGCTAGGACAGATACGCAGTATTTT. The encoded protein is CASSAQGARTDTQYF.

This chain connects TRBV4-3 to TRBJ1-5, with TRBD1 matching over 10 bases. Germline V CDR1 and CDR2: LGHNA, YSLEER. Trimming took 4 bases from V and 0 from J; bases not matched to a gene: 3. This CDR3 spans 16 amino acids. The CDR3 nucleotides are TGCGCCAGCAGCCGGGACAGGGGAGATAGCAATCAGCCCCAGCATTTT. This codes for CASSRDRGDSNQPQHF.

The chain has TRBV4-1 and TRBJ1-1; D is perhaps TRBD1 (5 bases). V was trimmed by 0 bases and J by 4 bases, leaving 12 bases between them. Germline V gene lookup returns CDR1 MGHRA and CDR2 YSYEKL. CDR3 size: 15 residues. The CDR3 DNA reads as TGCGCCAGCAGCCAAGATCTTAGGGGTAGCACTGAAGCTTTCTTT. Translating it yields CASSQDLRGSTEAFF.

V is TRBV6-2 or TRBV6-3 and J is TRBJ1-2; D unclear. Germline V gene sequence: CDR1 MNHEY, CDR2 SVGEGT. V was trimmed by 3 bases and J by 4 bases, leaving 9 bases between them. The length of the CDR3 is 13 residues. The CDR3 DNA reads TGTGCCAGCAGTTATAGGGCATCCTATGGCTACACCTTC. Protein: CASSYRASYGYTF.